Listed below are T cell receptor beta chains from one sample, sequenced in a study of CD8 T cells in Susac syndrome. TCRdb reanalysed the immunoSEQ multiplex PCR reads using MiXCR and keeps one entry per CDR3 protein. The data show 170,000 or so distinct CDR3 sequences, with roughly 95% seen just once and 0.095% to 0.15% held by the top ten. Sequencing was performed on CD4+ T cells from PBMCs. These receptors originate from a human donor with Susac syndrome. Both conserved end residues are part of each CDR3. Each record gives: D gene, V gene, J gene, clone size, CDR3 DNA, CDR3 protein. A D gene is named only where the DNA matches it firmly. Some rows have no size entry. The others give once, few or many, or a class for an expanded clone.

TRBD1	TRBV29-1	TRBJ1-1	NA	TGCAGCGTTGCTGGGACAGGGGGTCCAGCTTTCTTT	CSVAGTGGPAFF
NA	TRBV9	TRBJ2-3	NA	TGTGCCAGCAGCGCTCGGGAGAGGCCCGGGGATACGCAGTATTTT	CASSARERPGDTQYF
TRBD1	TRBV12-3/TRBV12-4	TRBJ1-1	NA	TGTGCCAGCAGTTTCACAGGGGGGAGAGGTGAAGCTTTCTTT	CASSFTGGRGEAFF
TRBD1	TRBV20-1	TRBJ1-5	NA	TGCAGTGTTAGGGACAGGGGTTATCGGGGCAATCAGCCCCAGCATTTT	CSVRDRGYRGNQPQHF
TRBD1	TRBV3-1	TRBJ2-1	NA	TGTGCCAGCAGCCAAGACTCGGGACAGATCAATGAGCAGTTCTTC	CASSQDSGQINEQFF
NA	TRBV9	TRBJ2-5	NA	TGTGCCAGCAGCGTAGGAGTAGCGGATACACAAGAGACCCAGTACTTC	CASSVGVADTQETQYF
NA	TRBV12-3/TRBV12-4	TRBJ1-1	few	TGTGCCAGCAGTTTAAAAGGGAACACTGAAGCTTTCTTT	CASSLKGNTEAFF
TRBD1	TRBV18	TRBJ2-7	NA	TGTGCCAGCTCACCAGGCCGGGCAGGGGGCGTCCCCTACGAGCAGTACTTC	CASSPGRAGGVPYEQYF
NA	TRBV7-2	TRBJ1-3	NA	TGTGCCAGCAGCCCGGGCCCACGGGGCATATATTTT	CASSPGPRGIYF
NA	TRBV7-2	TRBJ2-4	NA	TGTGCCAGCAGCTTAGTTTTCCTAGCCAAAAACATTCAGTACTTC	CASSLVFLAKNIQYF
TRBD2	TRBV10-3	TRBJ2-5	NA	TGTGCCATCAGTGAGCGACAAAGCGGGGGGGCCGCCGAGACCCAGTACTTC	CAISERQSGGAAETQYF
NA	TRBV28	TRBJ2-2	NA	TGTGCCAGCAGGTCGACCGGGGAGCTGTTTTTT	CASRSTGELFF
TRBD1	TRBV4-1	TRBJ1-1	NA	TGCGCCAGCAGCCAAGAGCCGGGACAGGGTAGGACTGAAGCTTTCTTT	CASSQEPGQGRTEAFF
NA	TRBV29-1	TRBJ2-1	NA	TGCAGCGTAGGGTACCTTAGCTCCTACAATGAGCAGTTCTTC	CSVGYLSSYNEQFF
TRBD1	TRBV9	TRBJ2-7	NA	TGTGCCAGCAGCGTAGGACAGGGCCCGGGGAACGAGCAGTACTTC	CASSVGQGPGNEQYF
TRBD2	TRBV7-3	TRBJ2-1	once	TGTGCCAGCAGCACCGGGACTAGCCCCCATGAGCAGTTCTTC	CASSTGTSPHEQFF
NA	TRBV18	TRBJ2-3	NA	TGTGCCAGCTCACAACAAACGGGGCAAGATACGCAGTATTTT	CASSQQTGQDTQYF
NA	TRBV30	TRBJ1-5	NA	TGTGCCCTCACCCTCGGAGGAATTAGCAATCAGCCCCAGCATTTT	CALTLGGISNQPQHF
TRBD1	TRBV6-2/TRBV6-3	TRBJ2-7	NA	TGTGCCACGAGGGGACAGAGCTCCTACGAGCAGTACTTC	CATRGQSSYEQYF
NA	TRBV13	TRBJ2-1	NA	TGTGCCAGCAGCCCAATCCCCGGGACCGGGGGCTGGGAGCAGTTCTTC	CASSPIPGTGGWEQFF
NA	TRBV30	TRBJ2-1	NA	TGTGCTGGGGTTCGACAGAGCTCCTACAATGAGCAGTTCTTC	CAGVRQSSYNEQFF
TRBD1	TRBV29-1	TRBJ2-1	NA	TGCAGCGCGTGGGACAGGGGGCTTTACAATGAGCAGTTCTTC	CSAWDRGLYNEQFF
NA	TRBV29-1	TRBJ2-1	NA	TGCAGCGGAACGTGGAGGGCCGCTATACATGAGCAGTTCTTC	CSGTWRAAIHEQFF
TRBD1	TRBV6-5	TRBJ1-5	NA	TGTGCCAGCAGTTGGCCGGGACAGGGGGGAAGGCTAAGCCGCAATCAGCCCCAGCATTTT	CASSWPGQGGRLSRNQPQHF
NA	TRBV11-2	TRBJ2-2	NA	TGTGCCAGCAGCTTAGGTGACTCCGCTCGGAACACCGGGGAGCTGTTTTTT	CASSLGDSARNTGELFF
NA	TRBV7-8	TRBJ2-5	NA	TGTGCCAGCGGGGGGCCCACGGCGGAGACCCAGTACTTC	CASGGPTAETQYF
NA	TRBV29-1	TRBJ2-6	NA	TGCAGCGCCCTAGCAGGGTCTGGGGCCAACGTCCTGACTTTC	CSALAGSGANVLTF
TRBD1	TRBV28	TRBJ2-2	few	TGTGCCAGCAGTTTACAGGGGGCGAACACCGGGGAGCTGTTTTTT	CASSLQGANTGELFF
TRBD1	TRBV2	TRBJ2-7	NA	TGTGCCAGCAGTGATCCGGGACAGGGGCGGCCCTGGTACTTC	CASSDPGQGRPWYF
TRBD1	TRBV24-1	TRBJ1-2	NA	TGTGCCACCAGTGATTCGCCGGGACAGGGTTACTATGGCTACACCTTC	CATSDSPGQGYYGYTF
NA	TRBV9	TRBJ1-1	once	TGTGCCAGCAGCGAGGGGTTGGGGGGACGTGGGAACACTGAAGCTTTCTTT	CASSEGLGGRGNTEAFF
NA	TRBV3-1	TRBJ1-2	NA	TGTGCCAGCAGCCAAGAACGTGGCTACACCTTC	CASSQERGYTF
NA	TRBV30	TRBJ2-1	NA	TGTGCCCGAGGTGGGAGTCTCAATGAGCAGTTCTTC	CARGGSLNEQFF
NA	TRBV11-1	TRBJ1-1	NA	TGTGCCAGCAGCCGACCCGGGACTTCTGAAGCTTTCTTT	CASSRPGTSEAFF
TRBD1	TRBV6-2/TRBV6-3	TRBJ1-5	NA	TGTGCCAGCAGCGGACAGGGGATTAAGCCCCAGCATTTT	CASSGQGIKPQHF
TRBD2	TRBV4-3	TRBJ2-1	NA	TGCGCCAGCAGCCAATACTTACTAGCGGGGGGGCGGTATGAGCAGTTCTTC	CASSQYLLAGGRYEQFF
NA	TRBV7-2	TRBJ2-7	NA	TGTGCCAGCAGCCAACGCTCGGGGTCTGGGGAGCAGTACTTC	CASSQRSGSGEQYF
NA	TRBV24-1	TRBJ2-2	NA	TGTGCCACCAGTCGGGTCGCCGGGGAGCTGTTTTTT	CATSRVAGELFF
NA	TRBV5-6	TRBJ1-5	once	TGTGCCAGCAGCTGGGACGGGAGAACCAATCAGCCCCAGCATTTT	CASSWDGRTNQPQHF
NA	TRBV29-1	TRBJ2-5	once	TGCAGCGTTGTAACTGGGGCCCAAGAGACCCAGTACTTC	CSVVTGAQETQYF